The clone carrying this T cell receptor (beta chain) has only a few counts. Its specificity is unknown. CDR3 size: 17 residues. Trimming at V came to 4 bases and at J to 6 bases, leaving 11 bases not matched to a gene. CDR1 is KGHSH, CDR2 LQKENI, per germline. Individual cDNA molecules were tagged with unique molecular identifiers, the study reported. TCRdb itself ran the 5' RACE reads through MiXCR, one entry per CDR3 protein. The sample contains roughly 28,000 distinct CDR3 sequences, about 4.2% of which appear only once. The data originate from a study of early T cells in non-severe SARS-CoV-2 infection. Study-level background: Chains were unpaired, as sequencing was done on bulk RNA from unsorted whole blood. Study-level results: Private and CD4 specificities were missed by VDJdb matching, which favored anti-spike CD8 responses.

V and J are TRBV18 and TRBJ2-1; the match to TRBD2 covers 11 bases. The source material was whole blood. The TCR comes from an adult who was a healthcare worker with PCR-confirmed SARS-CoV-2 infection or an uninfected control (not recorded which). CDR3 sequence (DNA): TGTGCCAGCTCACTCGGGACTAGCGGCTCCGGGGTCAATGAGCAGTTCTTC. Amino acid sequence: CASSLGTSGSGVNEQFF.